The 21 T cell receptor beta chains reported below all come from one sample, sequenced in a study of T cells in Graves' hyperthyroidism and ophthalmopathy (dated by TCRdb to between 2018 and 2021). The library was produced with multiplex PCR. Sequencing relied on an Illumina HiSeq 2000. The TCR beta CDR3 regions were amplified from RNA transcripts. The first round of RT-PCR for the TCR CDR3 was performed with the HTBI primer set and the Qiagen OneStep RT-PCR kit. TCRdb cleaned the public reads at Q25 with fastp, built clones with MiXCR and kept in-frame beta chains. A single entry per CDR3 protein holds the most common genes and DNA from its merged rows. The sample table lists under 450,000 distinct CDR3 sequences, around 16% of them with a count of one. Clones ranked in the top ten supply 7.5% to 8% of the sample. The material sequenced was blood. These TCRs come from a young woman with Graves' hyperthyroidism.

This clonotype showed up many times. The V and J genes are TRBV6-2 or TRBV6-3 and TRBJ2-7; 12 bases align to TRBD2. The CDR3 sequence is 19 residues long. The J segment lost 9 bases and the V segment lost 5 bases, leaving 23 bases of the junction unmatched. Looked up from germline, CDR1 is MNHEY and CDR2 is SVGEGT. The CDR3 region is CASSGAPGLAGFGLIGQYF. CDR3 nucleotide sequence: TGTGCCAGCAGTGGGGCTCCGGGACTAGCGGGTTTCGGGCTTATTGGGCAGTACTTC.

Ten or more counts support this clonotype. This sequence joins TRBV2 and TRBJ2-7; D could derive from TRBD1 or TRBD2 (5 bases each). The CDR3 consists of 13 residues. With 8 bases removed from V and 0 bases from J, the gap between germline ends came to 11 bases. Germline V lookup: CDR1 SNHLY, CDR2 FYNNEI. In DNA, the CDR3 is TGTGCCAGCCGGGGACCGCGCTCCTACGAGCAGTACTTC. Translated, it gives CASRGPRSYEQYF.

A few counts support this clonotype. This chain links TRBV7-9 with TRBJ2-1; a weak D match, TRBD1 (5 bases). The germline V gene encodes CDR1 SEHNR and CDR2 FQNEAQ (reference sequence). This CDR3 spans 15 amino acids. Deletions cut 5 bases from V and 0 bases from J, with 11 bases between. The CDR3 nucleotides read TGTGCCAGCAGCCCGGAAGGGGTCTCCTACAATGAGCAGTTCTTC. Protein product: CASSPEGVSYNEQFF.

This clonotype was picked up many times. This sequence joins TRBV24-1 and TRBJ2-3; D is unresolved. The length of the CDR3 is 14 residues. Germline-derived CDR1 and CDR2 are KGHDR and SFDVKD. V shed 5 bases and J shed 9 bases, with 17 bases lying between them. The CDR3 here is CATSVRTDQSTQYF. CDR3 sequence (DNA): TGTGCCACCAGTGTCAGGACGGATCAATCGACGCAGTATTTT.

The V and J genes are TRBV6-2 or TRBV6-3 and TRBJ1-3; D possibly corresponds to TRBD1 (5 bases). V lost 0 bases, J lost 3 bases, and 12 bases lay in between. The CDR3 length is 16 residues. Germline V CDR1 and CDR2: MNHEY, SVGEGT. This CDR3 reads CASSYSKWDGGNTIYF. For the CDR3, the DNA is TGTGCCAGCAGTTACTCGAAATGGGACGGTGGAAACACCATATATTTT.

This clonotype was observed a handful of times. The CDR3 loop reads CASSAPRVGSYEQYF. CDR3 sequence (DNA): TGTGCCAGCAGCGCCCCCAGGGTAGGCTCCTACGAGCAGTACTTC. The chain couples TRBV7-9 to TRBJ2-7; D perhaps matches TRBD1 (5 bases). The V gene lost 5 bases and the J gene lost 0 bases, with 14 bases spanning the gap. The length of the CDR3 is 15 residues. The germline gives CDR1 SEHNR, CDR2 FQNEAQ (reference sequence).

The gene calls are TRBV4-1 and TRBJ1-4; the match to TRBD1 covers 8 bases. V gave up 1 base and J gave up 7 bases; unmatched junction bases: 11. The CDR3 covers 17 residues. The germline V gene has CDR1 MGHRA and CDR2 YSYEKL. The CDR3, as DNA: TGCGCCAGCAGCCAAGTCCGACCCCAGGGGGCAGGTGAAAAACTGTTTTTT. It codes for CASSQVRPQGAGEKLFF.

This clonotype showed up many times. The V gene is TRBV5-1, the J gene TRBJ1-4, with TRBD1 as a possible D gene (5 bases). Germline V CDR1 and CDR2: SGHRS, YFSETQ. The length of the CDR3 is 14 residues. The germline V and J ends were trimmed by 1 base and 8 bases, with 12 bases remaining between them. In DNA, the CDR3 is TGCGCCAGCAGCTTGTTACCAGGGAAGGAAAAACTGTTTTTT. Its protein is CASSLLPGKEKLFF.

This clonotype appeared many times. V and J are TRBV4-2 and TRBJ2-2; a possible D gene is TRBD2 (6 bases). Germline V gives CDR1 LGHNA, CDR2 YNFKEQ. Trimming removed 0 bases at V and 4 bases at J, with 15 bases between. The CDR3 length is 17 residues. The CDR3 region has the DNA TGTGCCAGCAGCCAAGATCCCGGGGGTGGTGGCACCGGGGAGCTGTTTTTT. Its translation: CASSQDPGGGGTGELFF.

This clonotype has ten or more counts. The chain joins TRBV12-3 or TRBV12-4 to TRBJ2-5; D unresolved. Deletions cut 3 bases from V and 5 bases from J, with 7 bases between. This CDR3 spans 12 amino acids. The DNA for the CDR3 is TGTGCCAGCAGTTTTAGTGTGGAGACCCAGTACTTC. Encoded protein: CASSFSVETQYF.

Ten or more counts support this clonotype. This chain joins TRBV11-3 and TRBJ2-7; D gene unclear. Germline loops: CDR1 SGHNT, CDR2 YENEEA. CDR3 length: 13 amino acids. V gave up 3 bases and J gave up 2 bases, with 8 bases separating them. CDR3 sequence: CASSLGSPYEQYF. CDR3 nucleotide sequence: TGTGCCAGCAGCTTGGGCAGCCCCTACGAGCAGTACTTC.

In this sample, this clonotype turned up many times. The DNA for the CDR3 is TGTGCCAGCAGTGCCTTGCCCTCTGGACTATACCTCTCCTACGAGCAGTACTTC. This gives the protein CASSALPSGLYLSYEQYF. The chain combines TRBV6-1 with TRBJ2-7; D may be TRBD2 (6 bases). Germline V gene lookup returns CDR1 MNHNS and CDR2 SASEGT. The V end was cut by 4 bases, the J end by 0 bases, with 22 bases between. This CDR3 comprises 18 residues.

This clonotype was recorded at least ten times. This rearrangement joins TRBV18 to TRBJ1-5; D unclear. V shed 2 bases and J shed 0 bases, with 8 bases lying between them. CDR3 size: 15 residues. Looked up from germline, CDR1 is KGHSH and CDR2 is LQKENI. In DNA form, the CDR3 reads TGTGCCAGCTCACCAGAACAGTATAGCAATCAGCCCCAGCATTTT. It yields the protein CASSPEQYSNQPQHF.

This clonotype occurred many times. This chain joins TRBV9 and TRBJ2-7, with D unclear. The V and J ends lost 3 bases and 2 bases respectively, with 21 bases between them. CDR1 and CDR2 from the germline V gene are SGDLS and YYNGEE. CDR3 length equals 17 residues. The CDR3 loop reads CASSAGWELVAAYEQYF. Written as DNA, the CDR3 is TGTGCCAGCAGCGCAGGCTGGGAACTTGTTGCCGCCTACGAGCAGTACTTC.

The table lists this clonotype with many counts. The J gene is TRBJ2-3, the V gene TRBV7-9; 8 nucleotides agree with TRBD2. Germline V gene lookup returns CDR1 SEHNR and CDR2 FQNEAQ (reference sequence). The CDR3 spans 14 residues. Trimming at V came to 4 bases and at J to 6 bases, leaving 6 bases not matched to a gene. The DNA for the CDR3 is TGTGCCAGCAGCTCGGGGGGGGTACCGGATACGCAGTATTTT. This codes for CASSSGGVPDTQYF.

This clonotype has a count of ten or more. The chain's CDR3 is CASTSSRVLKDGYTF. In nucleotides, the CDR3 is TGTGCCAGCACGTCCAGCCGAGTCCTCAAAGATGGCTACACCTTC. J is TRBJ1-2 and V is TRBV6-1; D is unresolved. Trimming cost V 7 bases and J 6 bases, with 21 bases left between them. CDR1 is MNHNS, CDR2 SASEGT, per germline. This CDR3 region has 15 residues.

This chain joins TRBV6-1 and TRBJ2-5; D is possibly TRBD1 (6 bases). The CDR3 runs 13 residues. V was trimmed by 6 bases and J by 5 bases, leaving 13 bases between them. The germline CDR1 and CDR2 sequences are MNHNS and SASEGT. This CDR3 is CASRYRVGETQYF. As DNA, the CDR3 is TGTGCCAGCAGGTACAGGGTTGGGGAGACCCAGTACTTC.

This clonotype occurred many times. The rearrangement links TRBV20-1 to TRBJ2-1, with unresolved D. With 6 bases removed from V and 8 bases from J, the gap between germline ends came to 11 bases. CDR3 size: 11 residues. Germline values: CDR1 DFQATT, CDR2 SNEGSKA (reference sequence). The CDR3 region has the DNA TGCAGTGCGCCTCGTTGGGATGAGCAGTTCTTC. It codes for CSAPRWDEQFF.

A word on this clonotype: This clone may be a read error of a much larger clone one base away. The gene calls are TRBV7-9 and TRBJ2-7, with a weak D call TRBD1 (6 bases). The CDR3 has 14 amino acids. From germline, CDR1 is SEHNR and CDR2 FQNEAQ (reference sequence). CDR3 protein: CASSLDRVSYEQCF. CDR3 sequence (DNA): TGTGCCAGCAGCTTAGACAGGGTCTCCTACGAGCAGTGCTTC. Full variable domain (missing parts from reference TRBV7-9 and TRBJ2-7): DTGVSQNPRHKITKRGQNVTFRCDPISEHNRLYWYRQTLGQGPEFLTYFQNEAQLEKSRLLSDRFSAERPKGSFSTLEIQRTEQGDSAMYLCASSLDRVSYEQCFGPGTRLTVT.

This clonotype was recorded at least ten times. The chain has TRBV2 and TRBJ1-6; D remains unclear. The CDR3 loop spans 13 amino acids. The V gene lost 8 bases and the J gene lost 7 bases, with 12 bases spanning the gap. Germline V gives CDR1 SNHLY, CDR2 FYNNEI. The CDR3 sequence is CASSVLGNSPLHF. Here the CDR3 DNA reads TGTGCCAGCTCGGTATTAGGCAATTCACCCCTCCACTTT.

The chain combines TRBV9 with TRBJ1-1, with TRBD1 matching over 8 bases. The CDR3 sequence is 18 residues long. The V gene end was trimmed by 0 bases and the J gene end by 5 bases; junction bases not matched to a gene: 15. Germline CDR1 is SGDLS and CDR2 is YYNGEE. Here the CDR3 DNA reads TGTGCCAGCAGCGTAGGAGTAGGGGACAGGTGGCGCCGAACTGAAGCTTTCTTT. It encodes CASSVGVGDRWRRTEAFF.